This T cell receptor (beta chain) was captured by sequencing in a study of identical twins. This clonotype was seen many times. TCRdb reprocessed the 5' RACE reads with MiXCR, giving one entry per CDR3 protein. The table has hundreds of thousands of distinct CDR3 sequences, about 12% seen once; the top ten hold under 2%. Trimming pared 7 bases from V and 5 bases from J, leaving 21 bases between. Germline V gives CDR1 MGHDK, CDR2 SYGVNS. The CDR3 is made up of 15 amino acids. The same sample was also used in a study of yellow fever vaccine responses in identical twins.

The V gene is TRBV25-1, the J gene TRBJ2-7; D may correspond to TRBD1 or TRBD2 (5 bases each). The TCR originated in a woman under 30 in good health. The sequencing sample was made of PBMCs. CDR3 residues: CASTSPGQGYDEQYF. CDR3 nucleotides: TGTGCCAGCACCTCTCCGGGGCAGGGTTACGACGAGCAGTACTTC.